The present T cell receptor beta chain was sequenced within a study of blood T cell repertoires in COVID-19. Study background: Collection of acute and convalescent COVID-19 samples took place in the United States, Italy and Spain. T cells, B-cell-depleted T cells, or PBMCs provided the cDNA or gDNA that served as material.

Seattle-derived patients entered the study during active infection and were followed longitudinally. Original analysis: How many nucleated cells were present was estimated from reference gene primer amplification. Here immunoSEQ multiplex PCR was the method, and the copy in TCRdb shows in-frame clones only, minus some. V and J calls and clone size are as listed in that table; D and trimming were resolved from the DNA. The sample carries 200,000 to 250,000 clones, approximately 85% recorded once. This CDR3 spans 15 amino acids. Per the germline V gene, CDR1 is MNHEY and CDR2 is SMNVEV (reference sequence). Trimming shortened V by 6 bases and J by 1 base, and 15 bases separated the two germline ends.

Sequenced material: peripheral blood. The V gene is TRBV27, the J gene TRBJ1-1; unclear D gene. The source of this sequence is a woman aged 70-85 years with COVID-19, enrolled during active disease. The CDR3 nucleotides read TGTGCCAGCAGGCCCGTGAGGGCCCCGAACACTGAAGCTTTCTTT. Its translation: CASRPVRAPNTEAFF.